Sequencing of this T cell receptor beta chain was carried out in a study of blood T cell repertoires in COVID-19. CDR1 SGHRS and CDR2 YFSETQ come from the germline V gene. The V gene end was trimmed by 1 base and the J gene end by 2 bases; junction bases not matched to a gene: 4. The CDR3 spans 15 residues. Recruitment covered some 25 US areas and drew participants whose ages spanned roughly 18 to 90 years. The authors' processing: Reference gene primer amplification gave estimated nucleated cell counts. The data were produced by immunoSEQ multiplex PCR, yet TCRdb's version contains in-frame clones alone and is incomplete. The V and J calls and clone size were taken over from that table, and D and trimming were inferred from the DNA. The profile shows approximately 300,000 clones, more than 85% of them singletons.

This receptor was taken from a woman between 25 and 40 years old who had recovered from COVID-19. This sequence joins TRBV5-1 and TRBJ2-7, with TRBD2 matching 9 bases. Sequenced sample: PBMCs or T cells enriched from blood (not recorded which). The CDR3 sequence is CASSLLSGRTYEQYF. The CDR3 region has the DNA TGCGCCAGCAGCTTGCTTAGCGGGAGAACCTACGAGCAGTACTTC.